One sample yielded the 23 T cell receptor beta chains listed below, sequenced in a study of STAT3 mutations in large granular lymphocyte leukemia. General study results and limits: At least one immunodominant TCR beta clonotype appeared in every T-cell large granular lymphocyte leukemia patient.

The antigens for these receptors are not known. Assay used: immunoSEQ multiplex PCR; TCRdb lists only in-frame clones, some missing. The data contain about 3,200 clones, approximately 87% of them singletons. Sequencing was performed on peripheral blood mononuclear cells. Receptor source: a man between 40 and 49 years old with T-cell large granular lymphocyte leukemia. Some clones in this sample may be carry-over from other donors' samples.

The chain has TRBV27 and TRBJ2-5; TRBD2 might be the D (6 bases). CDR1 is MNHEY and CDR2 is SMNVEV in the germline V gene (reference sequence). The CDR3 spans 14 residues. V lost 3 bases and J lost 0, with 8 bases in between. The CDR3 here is CASSLAGHQETQYF. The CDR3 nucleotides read TGTGCCAGCAGTTTGGCGGGACACCAAGAGACCCAGTACTTC.

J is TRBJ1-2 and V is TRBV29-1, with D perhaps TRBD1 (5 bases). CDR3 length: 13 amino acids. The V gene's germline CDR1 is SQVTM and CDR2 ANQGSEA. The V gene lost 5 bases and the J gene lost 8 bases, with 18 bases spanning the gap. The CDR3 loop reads CSVLLARVGGYTF. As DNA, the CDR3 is TGCAGCGTTCTCTTGGCCAGGGTAGGGGGCTACACCTTC.

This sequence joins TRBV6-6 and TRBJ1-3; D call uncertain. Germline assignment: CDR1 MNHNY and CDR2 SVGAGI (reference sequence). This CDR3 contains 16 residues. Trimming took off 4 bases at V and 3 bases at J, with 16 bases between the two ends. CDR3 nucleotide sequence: TGTGCCAGCAGTTCCATAGAAGGGAGAGGTGGAAACACCATATATTTT. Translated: CASSSIEGRGGNTIYF.

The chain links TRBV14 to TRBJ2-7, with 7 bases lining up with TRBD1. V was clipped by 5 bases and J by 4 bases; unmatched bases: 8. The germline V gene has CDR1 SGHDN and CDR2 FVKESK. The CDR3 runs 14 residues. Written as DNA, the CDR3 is TGTGCCAGCAGCTCCCGGACAGGATTGTACGAGCAGTACTTC. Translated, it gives CASSSRTGLYEQYF.

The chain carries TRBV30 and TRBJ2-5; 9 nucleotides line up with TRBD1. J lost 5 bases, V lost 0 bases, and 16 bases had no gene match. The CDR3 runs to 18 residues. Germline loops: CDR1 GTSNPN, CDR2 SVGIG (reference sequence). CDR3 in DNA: TGTGCCTGGAGTGTACTAACCGCCGACAGGGGGGTCCGGGAGACCCAGTACTTC. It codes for CAWSVLTADRGVRETQYF.

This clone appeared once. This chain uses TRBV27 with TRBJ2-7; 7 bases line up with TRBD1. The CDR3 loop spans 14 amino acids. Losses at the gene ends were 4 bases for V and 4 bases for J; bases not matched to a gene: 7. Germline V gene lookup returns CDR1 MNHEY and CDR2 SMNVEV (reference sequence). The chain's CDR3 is CASSSRQGSYEQYF. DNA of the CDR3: TGTGCCAGCAGTTCCCGACAGGGATCTTACGAGCAGTACTTC.

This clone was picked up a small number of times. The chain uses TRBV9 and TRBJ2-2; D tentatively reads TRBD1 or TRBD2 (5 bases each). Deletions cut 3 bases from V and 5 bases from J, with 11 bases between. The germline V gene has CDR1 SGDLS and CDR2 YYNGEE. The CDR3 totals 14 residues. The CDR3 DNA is TGTGCCAGCAGCGCGGGGACCTTGACCGGGGAGCTGTTTTTT. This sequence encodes CASSAGTLTGELFF.

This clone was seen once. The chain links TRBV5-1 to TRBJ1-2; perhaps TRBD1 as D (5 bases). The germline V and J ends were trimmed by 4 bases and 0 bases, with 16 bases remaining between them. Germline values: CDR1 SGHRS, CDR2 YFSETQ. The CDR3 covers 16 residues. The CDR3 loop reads CASSHSGTVANYGYTF. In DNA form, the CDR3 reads TGCGCCAGCAGCCACTCCGGGACCGTAGCTAACTATGGCTACACCTTC.

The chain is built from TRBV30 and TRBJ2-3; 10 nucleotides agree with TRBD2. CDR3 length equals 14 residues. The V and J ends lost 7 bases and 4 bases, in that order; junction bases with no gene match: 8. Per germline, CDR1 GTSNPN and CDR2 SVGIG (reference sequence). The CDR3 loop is CASGASGGSDTQYF. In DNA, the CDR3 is TGTGCCTCAGGGGCTAGCGGGGGTTCAGATACGCAGTATTTT.

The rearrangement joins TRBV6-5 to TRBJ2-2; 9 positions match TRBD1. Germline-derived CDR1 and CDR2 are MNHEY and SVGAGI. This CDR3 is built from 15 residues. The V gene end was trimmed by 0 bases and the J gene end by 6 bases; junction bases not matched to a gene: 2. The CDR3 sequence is CASSYSGTGSGELFF. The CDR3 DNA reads TGTGCCAGCAGTTACTCCGGGACAGGGTCCGGGGAGCTGTTTTTT.

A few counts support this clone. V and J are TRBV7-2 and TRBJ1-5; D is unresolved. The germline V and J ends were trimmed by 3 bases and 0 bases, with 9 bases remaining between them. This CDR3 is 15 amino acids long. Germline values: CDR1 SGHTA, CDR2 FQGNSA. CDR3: CASSLYSDSNQPQHF. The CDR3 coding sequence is TGTGCCAGCAGCTTGTATAGCGATAGCAATCAGCCCCAGCATTTT. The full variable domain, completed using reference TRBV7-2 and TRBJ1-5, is GAGVSQSPSNKVTEKGKDVELRCDPISGHTALYWYRQSLGQGLEFLIYFQGNSAPDKSGLPSDRFSAERTGGSVSTLTIQRTQQEDSAVYLCASSLYSDSNQPQHFGDGTRLSIL.

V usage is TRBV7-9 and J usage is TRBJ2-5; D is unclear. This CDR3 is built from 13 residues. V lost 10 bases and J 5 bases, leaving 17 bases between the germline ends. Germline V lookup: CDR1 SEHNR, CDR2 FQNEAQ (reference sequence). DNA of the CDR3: TGTGCCACCGTAGGCTCCTCCCCCGAGACCCAGTACTTC. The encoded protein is CATVGSSPETQYF.

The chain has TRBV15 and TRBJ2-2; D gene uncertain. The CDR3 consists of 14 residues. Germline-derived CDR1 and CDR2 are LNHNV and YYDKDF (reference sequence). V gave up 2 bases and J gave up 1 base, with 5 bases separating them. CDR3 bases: TGTGCCACCAGCAGAAGACAGAACACCGGGGAGCTGTTTTTT. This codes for CATSRRQNTGELFF.

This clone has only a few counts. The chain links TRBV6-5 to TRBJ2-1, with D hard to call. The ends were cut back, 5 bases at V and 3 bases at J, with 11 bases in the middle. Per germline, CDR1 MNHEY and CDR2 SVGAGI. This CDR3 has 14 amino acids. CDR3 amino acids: CASSAHGGYNEQFF. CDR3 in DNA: TGTGCCAGCAGTGCACACGGCGGCTACAATGAGCAGTTCTTC.

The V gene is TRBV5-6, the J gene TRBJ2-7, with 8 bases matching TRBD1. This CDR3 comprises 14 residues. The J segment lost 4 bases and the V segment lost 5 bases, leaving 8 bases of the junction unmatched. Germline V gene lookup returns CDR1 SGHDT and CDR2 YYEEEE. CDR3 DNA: TGTGCCAGCAGTCCGGGACAGGCGAGTTACGAGCAGTACTTC. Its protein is CASSPGQASYEQYF.

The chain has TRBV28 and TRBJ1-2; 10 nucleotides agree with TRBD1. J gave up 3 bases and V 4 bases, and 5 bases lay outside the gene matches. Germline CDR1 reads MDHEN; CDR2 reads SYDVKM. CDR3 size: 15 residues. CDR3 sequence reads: CASSYTGTGDYGYTF. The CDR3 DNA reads TGTGCCAGCAGTTATACCGGGACAGGGGACTATGGCTACACCTTC.

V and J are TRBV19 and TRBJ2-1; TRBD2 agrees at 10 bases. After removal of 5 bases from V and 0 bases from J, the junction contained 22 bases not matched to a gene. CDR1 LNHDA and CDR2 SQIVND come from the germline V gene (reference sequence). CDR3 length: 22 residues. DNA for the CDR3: TGTGCCAGTAGTGATACTAGCGGGGCCACCGGGGGTTTTCTTTTCTCCTACAATGAGCAGTTCTTC. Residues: CASSDTSGATGGFLFSYNEQFF.

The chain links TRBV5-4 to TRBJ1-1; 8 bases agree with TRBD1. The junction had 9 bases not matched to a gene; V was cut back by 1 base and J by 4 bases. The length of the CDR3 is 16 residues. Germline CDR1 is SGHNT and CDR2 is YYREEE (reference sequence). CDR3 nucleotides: TGTGCCAGCAGCTTGTCCCCGGACAGGGCCTTCACTGAAGCTTTCTTT. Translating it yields CASSLSPDRAFTEAFF.

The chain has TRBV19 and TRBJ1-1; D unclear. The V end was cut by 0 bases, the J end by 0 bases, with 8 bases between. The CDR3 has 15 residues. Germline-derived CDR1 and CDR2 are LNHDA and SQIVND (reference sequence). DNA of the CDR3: TGTGCCAGTAGTATAGATGATTTAATGAACACTGAAGCTTTCTTT. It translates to CASSIDDLMNTEAFF.

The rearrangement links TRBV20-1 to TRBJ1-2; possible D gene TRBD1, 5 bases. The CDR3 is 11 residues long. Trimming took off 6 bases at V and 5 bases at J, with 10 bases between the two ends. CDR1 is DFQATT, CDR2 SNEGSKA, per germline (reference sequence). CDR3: CSAGEKYGYTF. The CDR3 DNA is TGCAGTGCGGGGGAGAAGTATGGCTACACCTTC.

DNA of the CDR3: TGTGCCAGCTCTCAGGACGTGAGCTTTAGCAATCAGCCCCAGCATTTT. Amino acids: CASSQDVSFSNQPQHF. The chain carries TRBV6-6 and TRBJ1-5; unclear D gene. Germline CDR1 reads MNHNY; CDR2 reads SVGAGI (reference sequence). Deletions cut 8 bases from V and 0 bases from J, with 17 bases between. The CDR3 runs 16 residues.

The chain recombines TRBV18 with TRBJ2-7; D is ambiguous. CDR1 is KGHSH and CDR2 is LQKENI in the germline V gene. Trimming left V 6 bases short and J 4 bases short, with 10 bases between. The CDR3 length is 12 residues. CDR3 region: CASSNMRYEQYF. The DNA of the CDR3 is TGTGCCAGCTCGAACATGAGGTACGAGCAGTACTTC.

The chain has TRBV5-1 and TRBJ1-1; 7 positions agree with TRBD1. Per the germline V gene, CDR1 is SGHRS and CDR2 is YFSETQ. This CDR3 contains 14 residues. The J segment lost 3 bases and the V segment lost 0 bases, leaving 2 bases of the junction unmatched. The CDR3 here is CASSLGDSYTEAFF. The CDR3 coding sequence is TGCGCCAGCAGCTTGGGGGACAGCTACACTGAAGCTTTCTTT.